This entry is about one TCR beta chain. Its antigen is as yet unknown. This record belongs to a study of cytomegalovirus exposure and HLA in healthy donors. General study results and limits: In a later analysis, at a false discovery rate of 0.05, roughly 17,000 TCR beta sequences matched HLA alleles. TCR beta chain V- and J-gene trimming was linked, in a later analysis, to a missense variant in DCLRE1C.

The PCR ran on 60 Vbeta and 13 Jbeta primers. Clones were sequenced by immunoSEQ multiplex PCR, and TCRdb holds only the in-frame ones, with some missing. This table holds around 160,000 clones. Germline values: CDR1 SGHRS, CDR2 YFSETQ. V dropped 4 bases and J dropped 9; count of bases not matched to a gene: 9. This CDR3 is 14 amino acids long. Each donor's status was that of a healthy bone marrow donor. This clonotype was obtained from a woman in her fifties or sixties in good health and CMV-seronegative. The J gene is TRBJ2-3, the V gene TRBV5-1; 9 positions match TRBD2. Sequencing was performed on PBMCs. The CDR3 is CASSPIAGAQTQYF. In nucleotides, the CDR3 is TGCGCCAGCAGCCCAATAGCGGGAGCACAGACGCAGTATTTT.